Listed below are T cell receptor beta chains from one sample, sequenced in a study of regulatory T cells in long-lasting Graves disease. Each CDR3 protein gets one entry after TCRdb re-called the multiplex PCR reads with MiXCR. In the table there are around 500,000 distinct CDR3 sequences, about 13% of which are singletons. Separately, the same data were catalogued under a study of T cells in Graves' hyperthyroidism and ophthalmopathy.

The sample consisted of peripheral blood mononuclear cells (PBMCs), taken at new diagnosis, from a patient treated with antithyroid drugs. The receptors come from a man aged 25-40 years with Graves disease. Both conserved end residues are part of each CDR3. A D gene is named only where the DNA matches it firmly. Clone size appears in some rows only: once, few, many, or a class for an expanded clone.

CDR3nt: TGTGCCAGCAGCTTAGCGTTGAACACCGGGGAGCTGTTTTTT
CDR3aa: CASSLALNTGELFF
abundance: many
d_gene: -
v_gene: TRBV7-2
j_gene: TRBJ2-2

CDR3nt: TGTGCCAGCAGCCAAGAAATTAGTCCTGAAGCTTTCTTT
CDR3aa: CASSQEISPEAFF
abundance: many
d_gene: -
v_gene: TRBV3-1
j_gene: TRBJ1-1

CDR3nt: TGCGCCAGCAGCCACCTACTGGTGAGCTCCTACAATGAGCAGTTCTTC
CDR3aa: CASSHLLVSSYNEQFF
abundance: -
d_gene: -
v_gene: TRBV4-1
j_gene: TRBJ2-1

CDR3nt: TGTGCCAGCCTGCGGGACGCGGTCACCGGGGAGCTGTTTTTT
CDR3aa: CASLRDAVTGELFF
abundance: many
d_gene: -
v_gene: TRBV28
j_gene: TRBJ2-2

CDR3nt: TGTGCCAGTGGACTAGCGGGACCCGGGAAAGGGAAGTTCTTC
CDR3aa: CASGLAGPGKGKFF
abundance: few
d_gene: TRBD2
v_gene: TRBV19
j_gene: TRBJ2-1

CDR3nt: TGCAGCGTTGTTATTAGCGGGAGGGTGGGTGAGCAGTTCTTC
CDR3aa: CSVVISGRVGEQFF
abundance: many
d_gene: TRBD2
v_gene: TRBV29-1
j_gene: TRBJ2-1

CDR3nt: TGCAGCGTTGTGCCCCGGGACAGAAGCACAGATACGCAGTATTTT
CDR3aa: CSVVPRDRSTDTQYF
abundance: many
d_gene: TRBD1
v_gene: TRBV29-1
j_gene: TRBJ2-3

CDR3nt: TGTGCCAGCAGTTACTCCGAGACTAGCGGGAGGATTGGCGGGGAGCTGTTTTTT
CDR3aa: CASSYSETSGRIGGELFF
abundance: -
d_gene: TRBD2
v_gene: TRBV6-5
j_gene: TRBJ2-2

CDR3nt: TGTGCCAGCAGCTTTAGTACAGGGGCGCGGACCCAGTACTTC
CDR3aa: CASSFSTGARTQYF
abundance: -
d_gene: TRBD1
v_gene: TRBV7-2
j_gene: TRBJ2-5

CDR3nt: TGTGCCACCGATTTCGGGACAGCAAAGACTGGCTACACCTTC
CDR3aa: CATDFGTAKTGYTF
abundance: few
d_gene: TRBD1
v_gene: TRBV19
j_gene: TRBJ1-2

CDR3nt: TGTGCCACCAGCGGAACACCGGAAGGAGAGACCCAGTACTTC
CDR3aa: CATSGTPEGETQYF
abundance: many
d_gene: -
v_gene: TRBV15
j_gene: TRBJ2-5

CDR3nt: TGTGCCAGCAGCCATCGGACAGAAGCCAAAAACATTCAGTACTTC
CDR3aa: CASSHRTEAKNIQYF
abundance: many
d_gene: -
v_gene: TRBV3-1
j_gene: TRBJ2-4

CDR3nt: TGCAGTGCTAGAGACCCGGGCGGCCTTAATGAAAAACTGTTTTTT
CDR3aa: CSARDPGGLNEKLFF
abundance: -
d_gene: -
v_gene: TRBV20-1
j_gene: TRBJ1-4

CDR3nt: TGTGCCAGCTCACTAGCGGGAGGAGGGGATGAGCAGTTCTTC
CDR3aa: CASSLAGGGDEQFF
abundance: few
d_gene: TRBD2
v_gene: TRBV18
j_gene: TRBJ2-1

CDR3nt: TGTGCCAGCAGCTCCTTGGGTAGCGGGAGTGACGAGCAGTACTTC
CDR3aa: CASSSLGSGSDEQYF
abundance: -
d_gene: TRBD2
v_gene: TRBV7-9
j_gene: TRBJ2-7

CDR3nt: TGTGCCAGCAGTTTTTTAGGACGAGAATACGAGCAGTACTTC
CDR3aa: CASSFLGREYEQYF
abundance: few
d_gene: -
v_gene: TRBV6-9
j_gene: TRBJ2-7

CDR3nt: TGTGCCAGCAACCCTACTAGCGGGAGTAACGGGGAGCTGTTTTTT
CDR3aa: CASNPTSGSNGELFF
abundance: many
d_gene: TRBD2
v_gene: TRBV2
j_gene: TRBJ2-2

CDR3nt: TGTGCCAGCACCTCCATGGCAGGAGTACTCTATGGCTACACCTTC
CDR3aa: CASTSMAGVLYGYTF
abundance: many
d_gene: -
v_gene: TRBV2
j_gene: TRBJ1-2

CDR3nt: TGTGCCAGCAGTGAGGTAGGCGGGTACTACGAGCAGTACTTC
CDR3aa: CASSEVGGYYEQYF
abundance: many
d_gene: -
v_gene: TRBV6-1
j_gene: TRBJ2-7

CDR3nt: TGTGCCAGCACGGGTCCAGGGCGGTCCACTGAAGCTTTCTTT
CDR3aa: CASTGPGRSTEAFF
abundance: -
d_gene: -
v_gene: TRBV6-1
j_gene: TRBJ1-1

CDR3nt: TGCAGCGTTGGAGGGGGCAGCGATGAGCAGTTCTTC
CDR3aa: CSVGGGSDEQFF
abundance: -
d_gene: TRBD1
v_gene: TRBV29-1
j_gene: TRBJ2-1

CDR3nt: TGTGCCAGCAGCCAATCAGGGTCTGAAGCTTTCTTT
CDR3aa: CASSQSGSEAFF
abundance: -
d_gene: -
v_gene: TRBV14
j_gene: TRBJ1-1

CDR3nt: TGTGCCAGCAGTGAATTAACACTAGCTACAGATACGCAGTATTTT
CDR3aa: CASSELTLATDTQYF
abundance: many
d_gene: -
v_gene: TRBV25-1
j_gene: TRBJ2-3

CDR3nt: TGTGCCAGCAGCTTAGCCTTCACAGGATCGGGCAATGAGCAGTTCTTC
CDR3aa: CASSLAFTGSGNEQFF
abundance: many
d_gene: -
v_gene: TRBV13
j_gene: TRBJ2-1

CDR3nt: TGTGCCAGCAGCCCGGGCCCGGCGGACACTGAAGCTTTCTTT
CDR3aa: CASSPGPADTEAFF
abundance: few
d_gene: -
v_gene: TRBV7-3
j_gene: TRBJ1-1

CDR3nt: TGCAGCGTTGAGGTGTCGGGTAACTACGAGCAGTACTTC
CDR3aa: CSVEVSGNYEQYF
abundance: few
d_gene: -
v_gene: TRBV29-1
j_gene: TRBJ2-7

CDR3nt: TGTGCCAGCAGCCCTACGGGGAGGTGGAATGAAAAACTGTTTTTT
CDR3aa: CASSPTGRWNEKLFF
abundance: many
d_gene: -
v_gene: TRBV12-3/TRBV12-4
j_gene: TRBJ1-4

CDR3nt: TGTGCCAGCAGCCTCCCTAGTGGGCGGGCTGAGCAGTTCTTC
CDR3aa: CASSLPSGRAEQFF
abundance: few
d_gene: -
v_gene: TRBV7-9
j_gene: TRBJ2-1

CDR3nt: TGTGCCAGCAGCTTAACGGACAGGGAGGTGCAGCCCCAGCATTTT
CDR3aa: CASSLTDREVQPQHF
abundance: once
d_gene: TRBD1
v_gene: TRBV7-9
j_gene: TRBJ1-5

CDR3nt: TGTGCCAGCTCACCCCAGGCGGGCTACAATGAGCAGTTCTTC
CDR3aa: CASSPQAGYNEQFF
abundance: -
d_gene: -
v_gene: TRBV18
j_gene: TRBJ2-1

CDR3nt: TGCGCCAGCAGCCATACAGGGGGCTCCTACGAGCAGTACTTC
CDR3aa: CASSHTGGSYEQYF
abundance: -
d_gene: TRBD1
v_gene: TRBV5-1
j_gene: TRBJ2-7

CDR3nt: TGCAGTGCTAGAGGGGTGTGGGAGAGGTTGGCCGAGCAGTACTTC
CDR3aa: CSARGVWERLAEQYF
abundance: few
d_gene: -
v_gene: TRBV20-1
j_gene: TRBJ2-7

CDR3nt: TGTGCCAGCAGCTTACTCCCCGTGAGGAGCGGGATAGAGACCCAGTACTTC
CDR3aa: CASSLLPVRSGIETQYF
abundance: -
d_gene: TRBD2
v_gene: TRBV7-9
j_gene: TRBJ2-5

CDR3nt: TGTGCGAGCAACAGGGACAATGAAAAACTGTTTTTT
CDR3aa: CASNRDNEKLFF
abundance: many
d_gene: -
v_gene: TRBV2
j_gene: TRBJ1-4

CDR3nt: TGTGCCAGCAGTTTAACAGAGAGCTCCTACGAGCAGTACTTC
CDR3aa: CASSLTESSYEQYF
abundance: many
d_gene: -
v_gene: TRBV12-3/TRBV12-4
j_gene: TRBJ2-7

CDR3nt: TGCAGTGCTAGGGGGACTGGCCTTTACAATGAGCAGTTCTTC
CDR3aa: CSARGTGLYNEQFF
abundance: many
d_gene: -
v_gene: TRBV20-1
j_gene: TRBJ2-1

CDR3nt: TGTGCCAGCAGCCGTAACACTGCAACTAATGAAAAACTGTTTTTT
CDR3aa: CASSRNTATNEKLFF
abundance: many
d_gene: -
v_gene: TRBV11-2
j_gene: TRBJ1-4

CDR3nt: TGTGCCAGCTCATCAAATGCGGCGTATGACTTT
CDR3aa: CASSSNAAYDF
abundance: many
d_gene: -
v_gene: TRBV18
j_gene: TRBJ1-1

CDR3nt: TGTGCCAGCAGCCAAGGGAACACTGAAGCTTTCTTT
CDR3aa: CASSQGNTEAFF
abundance: many
d_gene: -
v_gene: TRBV3-1
j_gene: TRBJ1-1

CDR3nt: TGCGCCAGCAGCTCCAGTCCGGGACAGGGGGCGGAAGGCTACACCTTC
CDR3aa: CASSSSPGQGAEGYTF
abundance: few
d_gene: TRBD1
v_gene: TRBV5-1
j_gene: TRBJ1-2

CDR3nt: TGTGCCAGCAGCGGAGGGACTAGCGGAAACACAGATACGCAGTATTTT
CDR3aa: CASSGGTSGNTDTQYF
abundance: many
d_gene: TRBD2
v_gene: TRBV11-1
j_gene: TRBJ2-3

CDR3nt: TGTGCCAGCAGCTTAACGTCCCAGGGAGGGCCAGATACGCAGTATTTT
CDR3aa: CASSLTSQGGPDTQYF
abundance: -
d_gene: TRBD2
v_gene: TRBV7-3
j_gene: TRBJ2-3

CDR3nt: TGTGCCAGCAGTGAAGGGGGGATCACAGATACGCAGTATTTT
CDR3aa: CASSEGGITDTQYF
abundance: many
d_gene: -
v_gene: TRBV2
j_gene: TRBJ2-3

CDR3nt: TGTGCCAGCAGCGGCAGGTTAGGGGGCTACGAGCAGTACTTC
CDR3aa: CASSGRLGGYEQYF
abundance: -
d_gene: -
v_gene: TRBV5-6
j_gene: TRBJ2-7

CDR3nt: TGTGCCAGCACAATAGCGGGACCGAACACCGGGGAGCTGTTTTTT
CDR3aa: CASTIAGPNTGELFF
abundance: few
d_gene: TRBD2
v_gene: TRBV6-1
j_gene: TRBJ2-2

CDR3nt: TGCAGTGCACCAGGGGCCCTACTTCAAGAGACCCAGTACTTC
CDR3aa: CSAPGALLQETQYF
abundance: many
d_gene: -
v_gene: TRBV20-1
j_gene: TRBJ2-5

CDR3nt: TGTGCCAGCAGCCTAAGCGTGGGGGGCTACACCTTC
CDR3aa: CASSLSVGGYTF
abundance: many
d_gene: -
v_gene: TRBV7-2
j_gene: TRBJ1-2

CDR3nt: TGTGCCAGCAGTGAAGACTTGACAGCTATCTTCTACGAGCAGTACTTC
CDR3aa: CASSEDLTAIFYEQYF
abundance: -
d_gene: -
v_gene: TRBV6-2/TRBV6-3
j_gene: TRBJ2-7

CDR3nt: TGCAGTGCTCCCGACCGGGAAGACACAGATACGCAGTATTTT
CDR3aa: CSAPDREDTDTQYF
abundance: many
d_gene: -
v_gene: TRBV20-1
j_gene: TRBJ2-3

CDR3nt: TGTGCCAGCAGTTTGGTGGGACCGGGGAGCGGAACCGGGGAGCTGTTTTTT
CDR3aa: CASSLVGPGSGTGELFF
abundance: many
d_gene: -
v_gene: TRBV6-5
j_gene: TRBJ2-2

CDR3nt: TGTGCCAGCAGCCAGGTGACAGTCTCTGGAAACACCATATATTTT
CDR3aa: CASSQVTVSGNTIYF
abundance: many
d_gene: -
v_gene: TRBV14
j_gene: TRBJ1-3

CDR3nt: TGTGCCAGCAGCTTGATCGCAGGGGGGAAACTGTTTTTT
CDR3aa: CASSLIAGGKLFF
abundance: -
d_gene: TRBD1
v_gene: TRBV5-1
j_gene: TRBJ1-4

CDR3nt: TGCGCCAGCAGCTCCCGGGACCCAAGCACAGATACGCAGTATTTT
CDR3aa: CASSSRDPSTDTQYF
abundance: few
d_gene: -
v_gene: TRBV5-1
j_gene: TRBJ2-3

CDR3nt: TGTGCCAGCAGCTTAAGCCCTTTTGCGGGGAACACCGGGGAGCTGTTTTTT
CDR3aa: CASSLSPFAGNTGELFF
abundance: many
d_gene: -
v_gene: TRBV7-3
j_gene: TRBJ2-2